These 19 T cell receptor beta chains were all obtained from the same sample, sequenced in a study of blood T cell repertoires in COVID-19. Produced via immunoSEQ multiplex PCR; TCRdb's table is partial and in-frame only. Here the sample spans under 350,000 clones, roughly 86% being singletons. Input material: peripheral blood. The origin of the receptors is a man aged 18 to 29 with active or convalescent COVID-19.

The chain uses TRBV7-2 and TRBJ1-1; D gene unclear. The germline V gene encodes CDR1 SGHTA and CDR2 FQGNSA. V lost 5 bases and J lost 9, with 19 bases in between. The CDR3 loop spans 14 amino acids. The CDR3 DNA is TGTGCCAGCAGCCCTCCCCCTGCGGGCAGGCAAGCTTTCTTT. This gives the protein CASSPPPAGRQAFF.

The genes are TRBV7-8 and TRBJ2-3; 7 nucleotides align to TRBD2. Germline trimming cut 4 bases from V and 6 bases from J; bases unmatched to any gene: 10. CDR3 size: 15 residues. CDR1 and CDR2 from the germline V gene are SGHVS and FQNEAQ. The CDR3 spells CASSWDYGTLDTQYF. The CDR3 bases are TGTGCCAGCAGCTGGGACTATGGAACGCTCGATACGCAGTATTTT.

The chain combines TRBV5-1 with TRBJ2-3, with 8 bases matching TRBD1. Germline CDR1 reads SGHRS; CDR2 reads YFSETQ. The CDR3 runs 15 residues. J lost 6 bases, V lost 4 bases, and 10 bases had no gene match. DNA for the CDR3: TGCGCCAGCAGCCTAGACAGGGGTCTGGGGGATACGCAGTATTTT. Amino acid sequence: CASSLDRGLGDTQYF. Drawing the rest from reference TRBV5-1 and TRBJ2-3, the complete variable domain is KAGVTQTPRYLIKTRGQQVTLSCSPISGHRSVSWYQQTPGQGLQFLFEYFSETQRNKGNFPGRFSGRQFSNSRSEMNVSTLELGDSALYLCASSLDRGLGDTQYFGPGTRLTVL.

This clone was detected once. V usage is TRBV7-2 and J usage is TRBJ1-2; 8 nucleotides agree with TRBD1. CDR3 size: 13 residues. The V segment lost 4 bases and the J segment 7 bases; nucleotides outside the gene matches: 5. Germline V gives CDR1 SGHTA, CDR2 FQGNSA. The CDR3 DNA follows: TGTGCCAGCAGCTCTCAGGGGGCCGTTGGCTACACCTTC. This translates into CASSSQGAVGYTF.

This rearrangement joins TRBV5-1 to TRBJ1-6, with D perhaps TRBD1 (5 bases). Trimming stripped 1 base from V and 7 bases from J, with 9 bases between. CDR3 length: 14 amino acids. Germline V CDR1 and CDR2: SGHRS, YFSETQ. The CDR3 region has the DNA TGCGCCAGCAGCTTGCAGGGCTCAAATTCACCCCTCCACTTT. It encodes CASSLQGSNSPLHF.

V is TRBV19 and J is TRBJ2-5; D is perhaps TRBD2 (5 bases). The germline V gene has CDR1 LNHDA and CDR2 SQIVND (reference sequence). Deletions cut 1 base from V and 0 bases from J, with 9 bases between. This CDR3 comprises 15 residues. The CDR3 is CASSIGGSHQETQYF. The CDR3 DNA is TGTGCCAGTAGTATAGGCGGGTCCCACCAAGAGACCCAGTACTTC.

This sequence joins TRBV4-2 and TRBJ1-5; perhaps TRBD1 as D (5 bases). V lost 0 bases, J lost 9 bases, and 12 bases lay in between. Germline V lookup: CDR1 LGHNA, CDR2 YNFKEQ. The CDR3 spans 14 residues. CDR3 loop: CASSQDGGGRPQHF. The CDR3 nucleotides are TGTGCCAGCAGCCAAGATGGGGGGGGAAGGCCCCAGCATTTT.

The chain has TRBV5-4 and TRBJ2-5, with a weak D call TRBD2 (6 bases). Germline CDR1 is SGHNT and CDR2 is YYREEE (reference sequence). The V gene lost 0 bases and the J gene lost 14 bases, with 14 bases spanning the gap. This CDR3 comprises 12 residues. CDR3: CASSLGGEDRYF. The CDR3, as DNA: TGTGCCAGCAGCTTGGGTGGGGAGGACCGTTACTTC.

The chain is built from TRBV30 and TRBJ2-7, with 7 bases fitting TRBD1. Germline trimming cut 2 bases from V and 2 bases from J; bases unmatched to any gene: 6. Germline CDR1 GTSNPN, CDR2 SVGIG (reference sequence). The CDR3 length is 14 residues. CDR3 protein: CAWSTGTDPYEQYF. CDR3 sequence (DNA): TGTGCCTGGAGTACAGGGACAGACCCCTACGAGCAGTACTTC.

This chain connects TRBV10-3 to TRBJ2-3, with 10 bases fitting TRBD2. Per germline, CDR1 ENHRY and CDR2 SYGVKD. With 2 bases clipped from V and 6 bases from J, the junction kept 5 bases outside the gene matches. The CDR3 is 15 residues long. DNA of the CDR3: TGTGCCATCAGTGAGGGGACTAGCGAAGTTGATACGCAGTATTTT. Translation gives CAISEGTSEVDTQYF.

The chain recombines TRBV14 with TRBJ2-4; 12 positions agree with TRBD2. CDR3 length equals 18 residues. The V gene end was trimmed by 4 bases and the J gene end by 0 bases; junction bases not matched to a gene: 7. CDR1 and CDR2 (germline): SGHDN, FVKESK. This chain's CDR3 is CASSRGLAGGGAKNIQYF. CDR3 bases: TGTGCCAGCAGCCGGGGACTAGCGGGCGGGGGAGCCAAAAACATTCAGTACTTC.

The V gene is TRBV20-1, the J gene TRBJ1-4; a weak D match, TRBD1 (5 bases). Per germline, CDR1 DFQATT and CDR2 SNEGSKA (reference sequence). V lost 1 base and J 14 bases, leaving 11 bases between the germline ends. The CDR3 is 11 amino acids. The CDR3 sequence: CSARGDLRLFF. Written as DNA, the CDR3 is TGCAGTGCTAGAGGGGACTTACGGCTGTTTTTT.

The chain employs TRBV7-3 and TRBJ2-2; 10 nucleotides match TRBD1. The CDR3 has 19 amino acids. Germline V gene lookup returns CDR1 SGHTA and CDR2 FQGTGA. The junction had 11 bases not matched to a gene; V was cut back by 1 base and J by 3 bases. The CDR3 spells CASSLKAKDRGQDTGELFF. CDR3 in DNA: TGTGCCAGCAGCTTAAAAGCCAAAGACAGGGGGCAGGACACCGGGGAGCTGTTTTTT.

The gene calls are TRBV5-1 and TRBJ2-7, with unresolved D. The germline CDR1 and CDR2 sequences are SGHRS and YFSETQ. The ends were cut back, 3 bases at V and 0 bases at J, with 10 bases in the middle. The length of the CDR3 is 14 residues. Here the CDR3 DNA reads TGCGCCAGCAGCTATGGGCCCAGCTCCTACGAGCAGTACTTC. Translation: CASSYGPSSYEQYF.

The chain employs TRBV10-3 and TRBJ2-2; tentatively, D is TRBD2 (6 bases). This CDR3 has 13 amino acids. Germline lookup yields CDR1 ENHRY and CDR2 SYGVKD. V shed 8 bases and J shed 7 bases, with 14 bases lying between them. CDR3 coding DNA: TGTGCCATCTCGGAGGGAAGGGTCGGGGAGCTGTTTTTT. Translating gives CAISEGRVGELFF.

J is TRBJ2-7 and V is TRBV7-9; D perhaps matches TRBD2 (6 bases). Germline V lookup: CDR1 SEHNR, CDR2 FQNEAQ (reference sequence). V shed 1 base and J shed 6 bases, with 16 bases lying between them. The CDR3 contains 15 residues. In DNA form, the CDR3 reads TGTGCCAGCAGCTTAGGGGCGGGGTCCTCCGGCGAGCAGTACTTC. Its translation: CASSLGAGSSGEQYF.

The chain couples TRBV28 to TRBJ2-4; D possibly corresponds to TRBD1 (6 bases). V shed 5 bases and J shed 4 bases, with 12 bases lying between them. Germline values: CDR1 MDHEN, CDR2 SYDVKM. The CDR3 has 14 amino acids. The CDR3 is CASSPPDRKNIQYF. The DNA for the CDR3 is TGTGCCAGCAGTCCTCCGGACAGAAAAAACATTCAGTACTTC.

The V and J genes are TRBV29-1 and TRBJ2-3; a weak D match, TRBD2 (6 bases). Germline V lookup: CDR1 SQVTM, CDR2 ANQGSEA. The CDR3 runs 15 residues. Trimming pared 3 bases from V and 5 bases from J, leaving 18 bases between. The CDR3 spells CSVDFRRGAGDTQYF. CDR3 nucleotide sequence: TGCAGCGTTGATTTCAGGCGGGGCGCGGGAGATACGCAGTATTTT.

V usage is TRBV10-2 and J usage is TRBJ1-1, with 7 positions matching TRBD1. With 7 bases clipped from V and 0 bases from J, the junction kept 2 bases outside the gene matches. This CDR3 is 13 amino acids long. CDR1 and CDR2 (germline): WSHSY, SAAADI. CDR3 nucleotides: TGCGCCAGCACGGGACAGATGAACACTGAAGCTTTCTTT. Translated: CASTGQMNTEAFF.